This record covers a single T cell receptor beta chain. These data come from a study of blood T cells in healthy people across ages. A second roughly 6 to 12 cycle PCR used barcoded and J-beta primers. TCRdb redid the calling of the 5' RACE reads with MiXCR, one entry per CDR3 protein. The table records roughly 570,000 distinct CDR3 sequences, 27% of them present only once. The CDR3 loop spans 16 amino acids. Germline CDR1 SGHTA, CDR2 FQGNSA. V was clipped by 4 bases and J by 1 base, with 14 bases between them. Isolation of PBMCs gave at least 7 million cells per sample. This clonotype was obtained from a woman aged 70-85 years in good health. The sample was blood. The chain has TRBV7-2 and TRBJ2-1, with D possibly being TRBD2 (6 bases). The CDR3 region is CASSSYSSVSYNEQFF. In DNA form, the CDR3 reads TGTGCCAGCAGCTCTTACTCTAGCGTTTCCTACAATGAGCAGTTCTTC.